Each of the 7 T cell receptor beta chains below was sequenced from the same sample in a study of a mutant IDH1 vaccine in newly diagnosed glioma. Antigens for these TCRs are unknown. TCRdb's table, derived via immunoSEQ multiplex PCR, lists solely in-frame clones and lacks some. Of tens of thousands of clones listed, roughly four fifths were seen once; the top ten hold just over 15%. Sample time point: week 35, safety follow-up. Vaccination comprised doses that each held 300 ug of mutant IDH1 20-mer peptide, plus topical imiquimod. The material was PBMCs, obtained from a glioma patient whose treatment included an IDH1 peptide vaccine. The receptor source for this set is a man aged 30 to 39 with glioma.

The chain is built from TRBV5-1 and TRBJ1-4, with TRBD1 as a possible D gene (5 bases). Trimming took off 3 bases at V and 7 bases at J, with 16 bases between the two ends. The CDR3 runs 15 residues. Germline V lookup: CDR1 SGHRS, CDR2 YFSETQ. The CDR3 here is CASSWGSRVGEKLFF. The CDR3 nucleotides read TGCGCCAGCAGCTGGGGGAGCAGGGTAGGTGAAAAACTGTTTTTT.

V usage is TRBV6-5 and J usage is TRBJ1-2; a weak D match, TRBD1 (6 bases). Trimming removed 2 bases at V and 5 bases at J, with 12 bases between. The CDR3 has 14 residues. Germline CDR1 reads MNHEY; CDR2 reads SVGAGI. CDR3 coding DNA: TGTGCCAGCAGTTACGAACAGGGAGTATATGGCTACACCTTC. It yields the protein CASSYEQGVYGYTF.

This rearrangement joins TRBV9 to TRBJ2-3, with TRBD2 as a possible D gene (6 bases). The germline V and J ends were trimmed by 4 bases and 4 bases, with 25 bases remaining between them. The CDR3 loop spans 18 amino acids. The germline CDR1 and CDR2 sequences are SGDLS and YYNGEE. CDR3 DNA: TGTGCCAGCAGCTCGCGAGTCGGGAGTGCCCTGGGGCCAGATACGCAGTATTTT. It specifies CASSSRVGSALGPDTQYF.

This clone was detected only a few times. This chain connects TRBV18 to TRBJ1-1; unclear D gene. This CDR3 comprises 13 residues. Per the germline V gene, CDR1 is KGHSH and CDR2 is LQKENI. V was cut by 4 bases and J by 4 bases, with 10 bases left in between. This chain's CDR3 is CASSRAQSTEAFF. For the CDR3, the DNA is TGTGCCAGCTCACGGGCGCAGAGCACTGAAGCTTTCTTT.

The chain employs TRBV5-4 and TRBJ1-2, with 10 bases identical to TRBD1. The germline V gene has CDR1 SGHNT and CDR2 YYREEE (reference sequence). The CDR3 is made up of 15 amino acids. Losses at the gene ends were 6 bases for V and 7 bases for J; bases not matched to a gene: 12. Written as DNA, the CDR3 is TGTGCCAGCACCACCGCGACGACAGGGGGCCGTGGCTACACCTTC. Protein product: CASTTATTGGRGYTF.

V and J are TRBV6-5 and TRBJ2-7; the D is unclear. This CDR3 is built from 13 residues. The V end lost 5 bases, the J end lost 0 bases, and 8 bases lay between the germline ends. Looked up from germline, CDR1 is MNHEY and CDR2 is SVGAGI. The CDR3 sequence: CASSPSASYEQYF. Written as DNA, the CDR3 is TGTGCCAGCAGTCCCAGTGCCTCCTACGAGCAGTACTTC.

The chain is built from TRBV10-3 and TRBJ1-5; no reliable D call. Trimming left V 9 bases short and J 6 bases short, with 15 bases between. CDR3 length equals 13 residues. Germline lookup yields CDR1 ENHRY and CDR2 SYGVKD. CDR3 DNA sequence: TGTGCCATTCGGGCTGGGGAGGGTCAGCCCCAGCATTTT. Protein sequence: CAIRAGEGQPQHF.